Presented here are 9 T cell receptor beta chains from one specimen sequenced in a study of cytomegalovirus exposure and HLA in healthy donors. TCRdb keeps only in-frame clones here, not all; method: immunoSEQ multiplex PCR. The sample lists 55,000 to 70,000 clones, about 91% occurring once. Sample: PBMCs. Receptors originate from a woman aged 30 to 39 in good health and CMV-seronegative.

The chain employs TRBV27 and TRBJ2-1; 9 nucleotides align to TRBD1. Germline CDR1 MNHEY, CDR2 SMNVEV (reference sequence). Trimming at V came to 3 bases and at J to 9 bases, leaving 9 bases not matched to a gene. This CDR3 is built from 15 residues. The CDR3 sequence: CASSFVTGGGSEQFF. CDR3 coding DNA: TGTGCCAGCAGTTTTGTGACAGGGGGTGGCAGTGAGCAGTTCTTC.

V usage is TRBV19 and J usage is TRBJ2-7, with D maybe TRBD1 (8 bases). Germline V gene sequence: CDR1 LNHDA, CDR2 SQIVND (reference sequence). Trimming took 2 bases from V and 3 from J, leaving 17 bases between them. The CDR3 loop spans 16 amino acids. CDR3: CASSITGGTGFYEQYF. The CDR3 DNA follows: TGTGCCAGTAGTATAACCGGGGGGACAGGCTTCTACGAGCAGTACTTC.

The gene calls are TRBV28 and TRBJ2-7; D unclear. CDR3 length equals 12 residues. Trimming shortened V by 5 bases and J by 0 bases, and 5 bases separated the two germline ends. CDR1 and CDR2 (germline): MDHEN, SYDVKM. The CDR3 region has the DNA TGTGCCAGCAGTCCCGGCTCCTACGAGCAGTACTTC. It codes for CASSPGSYEQYF.

V is TRBV11-1 and J is TRBJ2-7; TRBD1 matches at 8 bases. From germline, CDR1 is SGHAT and CDR2 FQDESV (reference sequence). Trimming cost V 5 bases and J 9 bases; bases outside gene matches: 9. There are 13 residues in the CDR3. As DNA, the CDR3 is TGTGCCAGCAGCCCGGGACAGGCAAACGGGCAGTACTTC. Translation: CASSPGQANGQYF.

This clone was observed once. The chain recombines TRBV27 with TRBJ2-7; 8 bases fit TRBD2. V gave up 5 bases and J gave up 3 bases; unmatched junction bases: 12. This CDR3 region has 16 residues. Germline assignment: CDR1 MNHEY and CDR2 SMNVEV (reference sequence). DNA for the CDR3: TGTGCCAGCAGTATGACTAGGGCGGGAGGCGGCTACGAGCAGTACTTC. Translating gives CASSMTRAGGGYEQYF.

This clone was observed a handful of times. The V call is TRBV7-2, the J call TRBJ2-3; tentative D call: TRBD1 (6 bases). CDR3 size: 12 residues. Germline CDR1 and CDR2: SGHTA and FQGNSA. V was clipped by 2 bases and J by 10 bases, with 10 bases between them. The chain's CDR3 is CASSLWAGAQYF. CDR3 nucleotides: TGTGCCAGCAGCTTATGGGCAGGGGCGCAGTATTTT.

The rearrangement links TRBV7-3 to TRBJ2-2; D is perhaps TRBD1 (6 bases). The CDR3 is 17 residues long. V was shortened by 1 base and J by 4 bases, with 16 bases between the two germline ends. CDR1 and CDR2 from the germline V gene are SGHTA and FQGTGA. As DNA, the CDR3 is TGTGCCAGCAGCTTAATAAGTGGGGGCGCGGGCACCGGGGAGCTGTTTTTT. Translation: CASSLISGGAGTGELFF.

The rearrangement joins TRBV5-4 to TRBJ2-2; 7 bases match TRBD1. The CDR3 has 16 residues. Looked up from germline, CDR1 is SGHNT and CDR2 is YYREEE (reference sequence). V lost 4 bases and J lost 4; bases outside the gene matches: 10. For the CDR3, the DNA is TGTGCCAGCAGCCCAGTTAGCGCAGGGGGCACCGGGGAGCTGTTTTTT. The encoded protein is CASSPVSAGGTGELFF.

J is TRBJ2-7 and V is TRBV6-5, with 8 positions matching TRBD2. The length of the CDR3 is 14 residues. Germline assignment: CDR1 MNHEY and CDR2 SVGAGI. V lost 6 bases, J lost 0 bases, and 4 bases stayed unmatched. In nucleotides, the CDR3 is TGTGCCAGCAGAATAGGGACTAGCTCCTACGAGCAGTACTTC. Protein: CASRIGTSSYEQYF.